The next 32 T cell receptor beta chains were all read from a single sample in a study of CD8 T cells in Susac syndrome. When the RNA was reverse transcribed, random hexamers were used with an input of 0.5 to 1 ug. TCRdb re-derived calls from the immunoSEQ multiplex PCR reads in MiXCR, one entry per CDR3 protein. The table records 150,000 or so distinct CDR3 sequences, 94% of them present only once. The source material was CD4+ T cells from PBMCs. The receptor source for this set is a human donor with multiple sclerosis.

The count of this clonotype is one. The CDR3, as DNA: TGCAGTGCCTCCCATGGGGCTCCGGATGAGGCCCAGTACTTC. Its protein product is CSASHGAPDEAQYF. V and J are TRBV20-1 and TRBJ2-5; D is perhaps TRBD1 (5 bases). The germline V gene encodes CDR1 DFQATT and CDR2 SNEGSKA (reference sequence). Trimming left V 6 bases short and J 9 bases short, with 23 bases between. CDR3 length: 14 residues.

The chain carries TRBV12-3 or TRBV12-4 and TRBJ1-2; TRBD1 aligns across 10 bases. Germline trimming cut 0 bases from V and 7 bases from J; bases unmatched to any gene: 5. The CDR3 runs 15 residues. CDR3 bases: TGTGCCAGCAGTTTAGCGGGACAGGGGATAGGTGGCTACACCTTC. Translation gives CASSLAGQGIGGYTF.

The chain recombines TRBV7-9 with TRBJ1-2; possibly TRBD1 for D (6 bases). V gave up 2 bases and J gave up 8 bases, with 18 bases separating them. The V gene's germline CDR1 is SEHNR and CDR2 FQNEAQ (reference sequence). This CDR3 comprises 15 residues. The CDR3 sequence: CASSLFRGKAPGYTF. The CDR3 region has the DNA TGTGCCAGCAGCTTATTCAGGGGAAAAGCTCCCGGCTACACCTTC.

The V call is TRBV5-4, the J call TRBJ1-3; D remains unclear. From germline, CDR1 is SGHNT and CDR2 YYREEE (reference sequence). V dropped 1 base and J dropped 0 bases, with 5 bases sitting between them. The CDR3 is 14 amino acids. CDR3 in amino acids: CASSLSVSGNTIYF. CDR3 nucleotides: TGTGCCAGCAGCTTGTCAGTCTCTGGAAACACCATATATTTT.

This clonotype was seen just once. The chain is built from TRBV6-1 and TRBJ2-5; 8 nucleotides align to TRBD1. The CDR3 is 14 amino acids. The V and J ends lost 5 bases and 3 bases, in that order; junction bases with no gene match: 5. Looked up from germline, CDR1 is MNHNS and CDR2 is SASEGT. The CDR3 is CASSFNRGKETQYF. CDR3 coding DNA: TGTGCCAGCAGTTTTAACAGGGGGAAAGAGACCCAGTACTTC.

The rearrangement joins TRBV7-2 to TRBJ2-7, with 7 positions matching TRBD1. The CDR3 length is 15 residues. Unmatched junction bases numbered 10, after V lost 5 bases and J lost 3 bases. Germline CDR1 is SGHTA and CDR2 is FQGNSA. This chain's CDR3 is CASSPTAGTDYEQYF. DNA of the CDR3: TGTGCCAGCAGCCCCACCGCCGGGACAGACTACGAGCAGTACTTC.

The CDR3 loop reads CASQKQPLTGLAGLGEQYF. DNA of the CDR3: TGTGCCAGCCAAAAACAGCCCCTAACGGGACTAGCAGGTTTAGGGGAGCAGTACTTC. The rearrangement links TRBV7-2 to TRBJ2-7, with 9 bases identical to TRBD2. V was pared by 8 bases and J by 7 bases, with 27 bases of the junction left unmatched. CDR3 length: 19 amino acids. Germline lookup yields CDR1 SGHTA and CDR2 FQGNSA.

The chain couples TRBV30 to TRBJ1-3; no clear D gene. Trimming took 8 bases from V and 5 from J, leaving 13 bases between them. The CDR3 contains 12 residues. CDR1 and CDR2 (germline): GTSNPN, SVGIG (reference sequence). CDR3 sequence: CARSSYRNTIYF. The CDR3 DNA reads as TGTGCCCGGTCATCTTACCGAAACACCATATATTTT.

This chain uses TRBV7-3 with TRBJ2-1; D remains unclear. The CDR3 length is 13 residues. V gave up 2 bases and J gave up 6 bases, with 8 bases separating them. In germline, CDR1 is SGHTA, CDR2 FQGTGA. This CDR3 reads CASSLVHTNEQFF. The CDR3 bases are TGTGCCAGCAGCTTAGTCCATACCAATGAGCAGTTCTTC.

In its sample, this clonotype was seen once. This chain joins TRBV18 and TRBJ1-5; the D is unclear. The CDR3 runs 14 residues. Per germline, CDR1 KGHSH and CDR2 LQKENI. The ends were cut back, 2 bases at V and 11 bases at J, with 16 bases in the middle. The CDR3 spells CASSPAGKETAQHF. In nucleotides, the CDR3 is TGTGCCAGCTCACCAGCCGGAAAGGAGACTGCCCAGCATTTT.

V gene TRBV6-5 combines with J gene TRBJ1-3; D might be TRBD1 (5 bases). V lost 3 bases and J 0 bases, leaving 18 bases between the germline ends. Germline V gene sequence: CDR1 MNHEY, CDR2 SVGAGI. The CDR3 totals 18 residues. The chain's CDR3 is CASSYSTEPAHSGNTIYF. The CDR3 bases are TGTGCCAGCAGTTATTCGACAGAACCCGCTCACTCTGGAAACACCATATATTTT.

The J gene is TRBJ1-4, the V gene TRBV14; D ambiguous. V was trimmed by 3 bases and J by 6 bases, leaving 5 bases between them. The germline V gene encodes CDR1 SGHDN and CDR2 FVKESK. The CDR3 spans 12 residues. The DNA for the CDR3 is TGTGCCAGCAGCCATTCGTATGAAAAACTGTTTTTT. Translation gives CASSHSYEKLFF.

V gene TRBV7-9 combines with J gene TRBJ2-5; 9 bases align to TRBD1. In germline, CDR1 is SEHNR, CDR2 FQNEAQ (reference sequence). This CDR3 is 16 amino acids long. V lost 5 bases to trimming and J lost 5 bases; unmatched junction nucleotides: 12. The chain's CDR3 is CASSPQGAPFRETQYF. Here the CDR3 DNA reads TGTGCCAGCAGCCCACAGGGGGCGCCGTTCCGGGAGACCCAGTACTTC.

The rearrangement joins TRBV6-5 to TRBJ1-1; D unresolved. Germline V lookup: CDR1 MNHEY, CDR2 SVGAGI. V was clipped by 0 bases and J by 8 bases, with 10 bases between them. The CDR3 is 13 residues long. CDR3 loop: CASSYSGTGEAFF. Here the CDR3 DNA reads TGTGCCAGCAGTTACTCGGGCACTGGCGAAGCTTTCTTT.

This chain uses TRBV21-1 with TRBJ1-4. TRBV21-1 is flagged as a pseudogene. The CDR3 loop spans 14 amino acids. CDR3 loop: CASQIAGPKEKLFF. The CDR3 coding sequence is TGTGCCAGCCAAATCGCCGGTCCGAAAGAAAAACTGTTTTTT.

This clonotype was recorded once. This rearrangement joins TRBV6-2 or TRBV6-3 to TRBJ2-1; the match to TRBD1 covers 7 bases. V shed 5 bases and J 4 bases; nucleotides not matched to a gene: 11. The germline CDR1 and CDR2 sequences are MNHEY and SVGEGT. The CDR3 covers 16 residues. The CDR3 DNA follows: TGTGCCAGCAGTGAGATAGGGGGCCCGGAATACAATGAGCAGTTCTTC. It yields the protein CASSEIGGPEYNEQFF.

The CDR3, as DNA: TGCGCCAGCAGCTTTGCAGGAGGTGGAAACACCATATATTTT. Translating gives CASSFAGGGNTIYF. V usage is TRBV5-1 and J usage is TRBJ1-3; D not certain. Germline assignment: CDR1 SGHRS and CDR2 YFSETQ. Trimming took 2 bases from V and 3 from J, leaving 9 bases between them. The CDR3 consists of 14 residues.

The genes are TRBV4-1 and TRBJ1-4; 9 bases align to TRBD1. With V trimmed by 4 bases and J by 7 bases, 10 bases remained unmatched. The CDR3 totals 16 residues. CDR1 is MGHRA and CDR2 is YSYEKL in the germline V gene. Here the CDR3 DNA reads TGCGCCAGCAGCCCGGGACAGGGTCCCTTGGGTGAAAAACTGTTTTTT. Translating gives CASSPGQGPLGEKLFF.

This clonotype was observed a handful of times. The chain carries TRBV14 and TRBJ2-7, with 9 bases lining up with TRBD1. CDR1 is SGHDN and CDR2 is FVKESK in the germline V gene. The CDR3 contains 14 residues. Trimming at V came to 4 bases and at J to 4 bases, leaving 5 bases not matched to a gene. CDR3 protein: CASSLGTGIYEQYF. Written as DNA, the CDR3 is TGTGCCAGCAGCCTCGGGACAGGGATTTACGAGCAGTACTTC.

This clonotype appeared once. This chain uses TRBV27 with TRBJ2-1; TRBD2 might be the D (5 bases). Trimming cost V 4 bases and J 2 bases, with 12 bases left between them. This CDR3 is 15 amino acids long. Germline CDR1 reads MNHEY; CDR2 reads SMNVEV (reference sequence). CDR3 bases: TGTGCCAGCAGTTCACTAGTCTCCCCCTACAATGAGCAGTTCTTC. This encodes CASSSLVSPYNEQFF.

The rearrangement uses TRBV7-9 and TRBJ1-1; unclear D gene. The germline gives CDR1 SEHNR, CDR2 FQNEAQ (reference sequence). V dropped 6 bases and J dropped 7 bases, with 18 bases sitting between them. The CDR3 sequence is 14 residues long. CDR3 bases: TGTGCCAGCAGAGCGGTAGGCAGAGGATTTGAAGCTTTCTTT. This encodes CASRAVGRGFEAFF.

This clonotype turned up a few times. V and J are TRBV30 and TRBJ1-2; maybe TRBD1 (5 bases). The germline V gene has CDR1 GTSNPN and CDR2 SVGIG (reference sequence). V was shortened by 5 bases and J by 1 base, with 8 bases between the two germline ends. The CDR3 extends over 12 amino acids. The CDR3 loop reads CAWGTGNYGYTF. As DNA, the CDR3 is TGTGCCTGGGGGACGGGTAACTATGGCTACACCTTC.

This chain links TRBV7-8 with TRBJ2-5, with unresolved D. Trimming pared 3 bases from V and 3 bases from J, leaving 11 bases between. The CDR3 loop spans 14 amino acids. The V gene's germline CDR1 is SGHVS and CDR2 FQNEAQ. In DNA form, the CDR3 reads TGTGCCAGCAGCTTTGTGGACCAAAAAGAGACCCAGTACTTC. Translation gives CASSFVDQKETQYF.

J is TRBJ2-7 and V is TRBV25-1; 7 nucleotides agree with TRBD2. The ends lost 3 bases at V and 4 bases at J; junction bases unmatched: 6. The CDR3 sequence is 14 residues long. Germline CDR1 and CDR2: MGHDK and SYGVNS. CDR3: CASSDGRRGYEQYF. As DNA, the CDR3 is TGTGCCAGCAGTGACGGGAGGAGGGGATACGAGCAGTACTTC.

This clonotype was observed a handful of times. The V and J genes are TRBV7-2 and TRBJ1-1; 7 bases align to TRBD1. This CDR3 is 14 amino acids long. In germline, CDR1 is SGHTA, CDR2 FQGNSA. The V and J ends lost 5 bases and 3 bases, in that order; junction bases with no gene match: 6. CDR3 sequence: CASSATTGDTEAFF. CDR3 sequence (DNA): TGTGCCAGCAGCGCCACTACAGGGGACACTGAAGCTTTCTTT.

The chain couples TRBV20-1 to TRBJ2-5; the D is unclear. Trimming pared 3 bases from V and 5 bases from J, leaving 22 bases between. The CDR3 totals 16 residues. The germline V gene has CDR1 DFQATT and CDR2 SNEGSKA (reference sequence). The CDR3 nucleotides are TGCAGTGCTAGGGGATTGGGGATGGGTAAGGAGGAGACCCAGTACTTC. Translation gives CSARGLGMGKEETQYF.

This clonotype came up once. This rearrangement joins TRBV10-3 to TRBJ2-5; 8 bases align to TRBD1. The ends lost 4 bases at V and 5 bases at J; junction bases unmatched: 6. CDR3 length: 14 amino acids. The germline V gene has CDR1 ENHRY and CDR2 SYGVKD. CDR3 nucleotide sequence: TGTGCCATCAGTGGGCAGGGGGCTGAGGAGACCCAGTACTTC. Encoded protein: CAISGQGAEETQYF.

The chain uses TRBV12-3 or TRBV12-4 and TRBJ1-3; D perhaps matches TRBD1 (6 bases). V dropped 1 base and J dropped 5 bases, with 9 bases sitting between them. The CDR3 is made up of 14 amino acids. DNA for the CDR3: TGTGCCAGCAGTTTAGGTCAGGGGAGAAACACCATATATTTT. Translation: CASSLGQGRNTIYF.

This chain joins TRBV18 and TRBJ2-7; D is unresolved. V was clipped by 2 bases and J by 2 bases, with 7 bases between them. Looked up from germline, CDR1 is KGHSH and CDR2 is LQKENI. This CDR3 has 13 amino acids. The CDR3 sequence is CASSPSQTYEQYF. The CDR3, as DNA: TGTGCCAGCTCACCATCACAAACCTACGAGCAGTACTTC.

This rearrangement joins TRBV28 to TRBJ1-2, with TRBD1 matching over 7 bases. The J segment lost 1 base and the V segment lost 6 bases, leaving 14 bases of the junction unmatched. CDR1 MDHEN and CDR2 SYDVKM come from the germline V gene. The length of the CDR3 is 17 residues. The CDR3: CASREVRDRLYNYGYTF. The CDR3 DNA is TGTGCCAGCAGAGAAGTCCGGGACAGACTCTATAACTATGGCTACACCTTC.

The CDR3 nucleotides are TGTGCCAGCAGCTTAGCGCTGACTGGACGAGAGACCCAGTACTTC. Protein: CASSLALTGRETQYF. The chain uses TRBV7-9 and TRBJ2-5; D not certain. Germline assignment: CDR1 SEHNR and CDR2 FQNEAQ (reference sequence). V lost 0 bases and J 4 bases, leaving 12 bases between the germline ends. The CDR3 spans 15 residues.

The V and J genes are TRBV3-1 and TRBJ2-4; 7 bases map to TRBD2. V was pared by 7 bases and J by 6 bases, with 6 bases of the junction left unmatched. The CDR3 runs 13 residues. In germline, CDR1 is LGHDT, CDR2 YNNKEL (reference sequence). CDR3 sequence: CASTVAGGNIQYF. Written as DNA, the CDR3 is TGTGCCAGCACAGTAGCGGGCGGAAACATTCAGTACTTC.